This T cell receptor beta chain was sequenced during a study of cytomegalovirus exposure and HLA in healthy donors. The trim removed 11 bases at V and 8 bases at J, leaving 11 bases unmatched. The CDR3 is 14 amino acids. Germline V lookup: CDR1 SEHNR, CDR2 FQNEAQ (reference sequence). With 60 Vbeta and 13 Jbeta primers, the PCR was carried out. Assay: immunoSEQ multiplex PCR; the TCRdb copy retains only in-frame clones and omits some. The repertoire table contains 45,000 to 55,000 clones. The chain has TRBV7-9 and TRBJ2-2, with 10 bases aligning to TRBD2. This TCR was recovered from a middle-aged man in good health and CMV-seropositive. Material for sequencing was PBMCs. CDR3 protein: CAGHTPGLAGELFF. CDR3 in DNA: TGTGCCGGTCACACTCCGGGACTAGCGGGGGAGCTGTTTTTT.